Shown below are 10 T cell receptor beta chains from a single sample sequenced in a study of T cells in Graves' hyperthyroidism and ophthalmopathy. What was amplified from RNA transcripts were TCR beta CDR3 regions. The HTBI primer set was used in a first-round RT-PCR of the TCR CDR3. TCRdb fed the multiplex PCR reads into MiXCR, producing one record per CDR3 protein. The profile shows around 300,000 distinct CDR3 sequences, about 15% of them singletons. The sequenced sample consisted of blood. The receptor source for this set is a woman in her 30s with Graves' hyperthyroidism.

This clonotype was picked up a small number of times. The junction departs from the called germline gene at one end, perhaps through a read error. This chain connects TRBV7-2 to TRBJ2-3, with 9 bases fitting TRBD2. CDR1 and CDR2 (germline): SGHTA, FQGNSA. This CDR3 comprises 15 residues. The CDR3 DNA follows: TGTGCCAGCAGCGAACATAGCGGGAGCAGAGATACGCAGTATTTT. Its translation: CASSEHSGSRDTQYF.

This clonotype was counted ten times or more. V and J are TRBV5-1 and TRBJ2-7; the D call may be TRBD1 or TRBD2 (5 bases each). This CDR3 comprises 15 residues. V lost 0 bases and J lost 2, with 12 bases in between. The germline gives CDR1 SGHRS, CDR2 YFSETQ. CDR3 nucleotide sequence: TGCGCCAGCAGCTTGGAGGGGACCGAGACCTACGAGCAGTACTTC. It encodes CASSLEGTETYEQYF.

The chain links TRBV20-1 to TRBJ2-7; 7 bases align to TRBD2. The CDR3 sequence is 15 residues long. The V gene's germline CDR1 is DFQATT and CDR2 SNEGSKA (reference sequence). With 3 bases clipped from V and 3 bases from J, the junction kept 11 bases outside the gene matches. Here the CDR3 reads CSASGDWRESYEQYF. The DNA of the CDR3 is TGCAGTGCTAGCGGAGACTGGCGGGAGAGCTACGAGCAGTACTTC.

This clonotype showed up many times. The V call is TRBV28, the J call TRBJ1-2; weak D call: TRBD1 (5 bases). Trimming took off 8 bases at V and 3 bases at J, with 16 bases between the two ends. The germline V gene has CDR1 MDHEN and CDR2 SYDVKM. The length of the CDR3 is 14 residues. In DNA, the CDR3 is TGTGCCAGCGCCCTGCCAGGGATCGACTATGGCTACACCTTC. Amino acid sequence: CASALPGIDYGYTF.

This clonotype was counted many times. V gene TRBV28 combines with J gene TRBJ2-1, with 11 bases that match TRBD2. The CDR3 sequence is 16 residues long. V lost 5 bases, J lost 8 bases, and 11 bases stayed unmatched. The germline gives CDR1 MDHEN, CDR2 SYDVKM. CDR3 bases: TGTGCCAGCAGTGGGACTAGCGGTGGGACTTTAGATGAGCAGTTCTTC. Protein: CASSGTSGGTLDEQFF.

The table lists this clonotype with a few counts. The genes are TRBV4-1 and TRBJ2-5, with TRBD1 matching over 7 bases. CDR3 size: 15 residues. From germline, CDR1 is MGHRA and CDR2 YSYEKL. Trimming removed 0 bases from V and 5 bases from J; junction bases left unmatched: 6. The CDR3 loop reads CASSQDPDREETQYF. CDR3 nucleotides: TGCGCCAGCAGCCAAGACCCCGACAGGGAGGAGACCCAGTACTTC.

The rearrangement uses TRBV19 and TRBJ2-3; 11 bases are shared with TRBD2. V lost 4 bases and J lost 0; bases outside the gene matches: 6. Germline V gene lookup returns CDR1 LNHDA and CDR2 SQIVND (reference sequence). The CDR3 contains 17 residues. CDR3 residues: CASSTSWTSGSTDTQYF. As DNA, the CDR3 is TGTGCCAGTAGTACCTCTTGGACTAGCGGGAGCACAGATACGCAGTATTTT.

This clonotype has a count of ten or more. The J gene is TRBJ1-1, the V gene TRBV11-2; 9 bases are a match to TRBD1. Germline-derived CDR1 and CDR2 are SGHAT and FQNNGV. V was pared by 3 bases and J by 6 bases, with 8 bases of the junction left unmatched. The CDR3 covers 15 residues. CDR3 bases: TGTGCCAGCAGCTTTTCGGGACAGGGTCGCCCTGAAGCTTTCTTT. This translates into CASSFSGQGRPEAFF.

The chain employs TRBV6-1 and TRBJ2-6; D possibly uses TRBD1 or TRBD2 (6 bases each). Germline assignment: CDR1 MNHNS and CDR2 SASEGT. The CDR3 is made up of 13 amino acids. V gave up 9 bases and J gave up 4 bases, with 10 bases separating them. The CDR3 sequence: CASRGVGANVLTF. The CDR3 DNA sequence: TGTGCCAGTAGGGGGGTAGGGGCCAACGTCCTGACTTTC.

This clonotype has ten or more counts. This chain links TRBV12-3 or TRBV12-4 with TRBJ1-1; no definite D call. CDR3 length: 13 amino acids. Trimming took off 5 bases at V and 8 bases at J, with 15 bases between the two ends. DNA of the CDR3: TGTGCCAGCAGTCACCCAACAGAAGAAGAAGCTTTCTTT. Amino acids: CASSHPTEEEAFF.